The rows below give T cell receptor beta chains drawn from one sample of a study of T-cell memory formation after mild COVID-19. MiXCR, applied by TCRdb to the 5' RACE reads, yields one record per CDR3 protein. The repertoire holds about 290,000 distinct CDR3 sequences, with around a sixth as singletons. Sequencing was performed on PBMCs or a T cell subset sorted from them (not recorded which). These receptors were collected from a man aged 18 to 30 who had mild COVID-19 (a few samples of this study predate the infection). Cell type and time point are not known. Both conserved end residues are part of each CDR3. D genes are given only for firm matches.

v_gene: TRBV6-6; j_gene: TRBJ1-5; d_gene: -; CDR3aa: CASSYRGGNQPQHF
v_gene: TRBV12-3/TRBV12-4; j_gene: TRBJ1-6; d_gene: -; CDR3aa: CASSPEDGGSPLHF
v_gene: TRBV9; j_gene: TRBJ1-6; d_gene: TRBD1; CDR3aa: CASSVTGRDSPLHF
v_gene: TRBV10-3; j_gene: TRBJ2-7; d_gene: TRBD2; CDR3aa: CAISEGLAGPLGEQYF
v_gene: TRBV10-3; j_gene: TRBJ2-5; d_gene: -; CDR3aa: CATGQVETQYF
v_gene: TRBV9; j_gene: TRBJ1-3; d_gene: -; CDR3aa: CASSVDYRNTIYF
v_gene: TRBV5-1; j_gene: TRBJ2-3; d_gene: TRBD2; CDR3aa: CASSFQTSGVTDTQYF
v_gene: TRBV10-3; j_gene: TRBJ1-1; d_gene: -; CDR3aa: CAISDGRVGNTEAFF
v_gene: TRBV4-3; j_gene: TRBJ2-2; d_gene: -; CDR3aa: CASSPGPYTGELFF
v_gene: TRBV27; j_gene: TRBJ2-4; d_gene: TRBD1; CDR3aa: CASSLSGQAGNIQYF
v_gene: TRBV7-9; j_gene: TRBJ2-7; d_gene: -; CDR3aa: CASSRGPRGVHEQYF
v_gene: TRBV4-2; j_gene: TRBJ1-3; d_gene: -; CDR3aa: CASSHGGARNTIYF
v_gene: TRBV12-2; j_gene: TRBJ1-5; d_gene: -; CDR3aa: CASRTLPRASVGNQPQHF
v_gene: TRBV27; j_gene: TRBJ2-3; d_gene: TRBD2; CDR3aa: CASSFGPEHLLAGGRDTQYF
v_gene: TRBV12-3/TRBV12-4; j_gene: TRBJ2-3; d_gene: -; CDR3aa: CASRSLGGGQDTQYF
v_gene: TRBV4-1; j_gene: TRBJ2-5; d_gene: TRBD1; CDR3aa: CASSYDGQGQETQYF
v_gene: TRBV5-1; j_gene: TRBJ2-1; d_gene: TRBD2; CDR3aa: CASIPSGSSYNEQFF
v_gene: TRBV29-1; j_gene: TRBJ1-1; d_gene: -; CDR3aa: CSSRQILGRPEAFF
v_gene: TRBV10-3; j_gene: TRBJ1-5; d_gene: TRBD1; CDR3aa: CAISDRPQGGNQPQHF
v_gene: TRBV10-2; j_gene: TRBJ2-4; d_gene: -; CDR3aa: CASRVGAKNIQYF
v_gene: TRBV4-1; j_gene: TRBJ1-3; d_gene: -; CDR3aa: CASSPTPSSGNTIYF
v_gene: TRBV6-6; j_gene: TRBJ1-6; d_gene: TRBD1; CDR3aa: CASSPLRTGVNSPLHF
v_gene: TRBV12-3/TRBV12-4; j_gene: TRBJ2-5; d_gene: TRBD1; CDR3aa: CASSRYLDRGRETQYF
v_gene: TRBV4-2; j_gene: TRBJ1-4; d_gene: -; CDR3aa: CASSQSVRATNEKLFF
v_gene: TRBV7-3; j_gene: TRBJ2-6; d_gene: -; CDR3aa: CASTTHWAARFNVLTF
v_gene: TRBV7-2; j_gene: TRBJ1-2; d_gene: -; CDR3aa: CASSLGPTERGYTF
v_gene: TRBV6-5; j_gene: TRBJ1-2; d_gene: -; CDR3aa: CASRRGGTQIYGYTF
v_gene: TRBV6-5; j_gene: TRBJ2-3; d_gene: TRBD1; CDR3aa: CASSMGTGGAFTQYF
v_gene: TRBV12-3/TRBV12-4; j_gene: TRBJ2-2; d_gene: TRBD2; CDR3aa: CASSFLAGGSGELFF
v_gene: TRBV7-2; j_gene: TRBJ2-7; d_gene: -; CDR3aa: CASSGTHTYEQYF
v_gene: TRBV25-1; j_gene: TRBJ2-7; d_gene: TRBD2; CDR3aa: CASSERPSGGGSYEQYF
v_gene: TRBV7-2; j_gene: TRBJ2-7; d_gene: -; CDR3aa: CASSPQSYEQYF
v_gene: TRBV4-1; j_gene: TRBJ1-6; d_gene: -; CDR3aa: CASSQEGALTSPLHF
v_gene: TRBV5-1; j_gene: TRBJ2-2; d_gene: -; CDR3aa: CASSLLHSANTGELFF
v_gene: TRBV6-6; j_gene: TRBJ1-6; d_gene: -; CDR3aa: CASSYGTTPSPLHF
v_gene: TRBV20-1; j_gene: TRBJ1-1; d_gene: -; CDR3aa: CSARFGQNTEAFF
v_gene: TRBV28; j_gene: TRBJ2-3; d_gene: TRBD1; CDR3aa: CASSHRQGADTQYF
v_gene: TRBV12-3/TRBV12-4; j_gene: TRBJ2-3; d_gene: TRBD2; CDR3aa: CASSLSGVSSDTQYF
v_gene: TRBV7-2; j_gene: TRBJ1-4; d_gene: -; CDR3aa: CASSLNRATNEKLFF